The rows below give T cell receptor beta chains drawn from one sample of a study of control samples from healthy donors and cancer patients. TCRdb's table, derived via immunoSEQ multiplex PCR, lists solely in-frame clones and lacks some. This table has roughly 150,000 clones, more than 85% appearing once. What was sequenced was blood. The receptors were sampled from a man younger than 30 in good health. Each CDR3 is given with its conserved first and last residue. D genes are given only for firm matches. Size tells how often a clone was seen (once, few, many) or the class of an expanded clone, and some rows leave it out.

j_gene	d_gene	v_gene	abundance	CDR3nt	CDR3aa
TRBJ1-1	NA	TRBV28	NA	TGTGCCAGCAGTTTGGGAGTGAACACTGAAGCTTTCTTT	CASSLGVNTEAFF
TRBJ2-7	TRBD1	TRBV6-2/TRBV6-3	NA	TGTGCCAGCAGTTACTCCAGGGGGACCTACGAGCAGTACTTC	CASSYSRGTYEQYF
TRBJ1-1	NA	TRBV5-6	NA	TGTGCCAGCAGCTTAAGCGTGTACACTGAAGCTTTCTTT	CASSLSVYTEAFF
TRBJ1-1	TRBD1	TRBV13	NA	TGTGCCAGCAGCTTAGGAGGGACCGAGGGGGCCACTGAAGCTTTCTTT	CASSLGGTEGATEAFF
TRBJ1-1	NA	TRBV12-3/TRBV12-4	once	TGTGCCAGCAGTTTAGAGGGCACTGAAGCTTTCTTT	CASSLEGTEAFF
TRBJ1-2	NA	TRBV27	NA	TGTGCCAGCAGTCCAGGACAACTCTATGGCTACACCTTC	CASSPGQLYGYTF
TRBJ1-4	NA	TRBV4-3	NA	TGCGCCAGCAGCCCGCTAGTTGGAAGCGGGGAAAAACTGTTTTTT	CASSPLVGSGEKLFF
TRBJ1-6	NA	TRBV30	NA	TGTGCCTGGAGTTTCCATCGCGGGGCGGGGACGCTGAATTCACCCCTCCACTTT	CAWSFHRGAGTLNSPLHF
TRBJ2-2	NA	TRBV19	NA	TGTGCCAGTACCCTTCAGAGAGGGACCGGGGAGCTGTTTTTT	CASTLQRGTGELFF
TRBJ1-3	NA	TRBV7-9	NA	TGTGCCAGCAGCTACATTTCATTGGGCGGAAACACCATATATTTT	CASSYISLGGNTIYF
TRBJ1-2	NA	TRBV13	NA	TGTGCCAGCAGCTTAGGCCAATTCGGTTCAGATGGCTACACCTTC	CASSLGQFGSDGYTF
TRBJ1-3	NA	TRBV30	once	TGTGCCTGGAGTCCTGGAAACACCATATATTTT	CAWSPGNTIYF
TRBJ1-5	NA	TRBV6-5	NA	TGTGCCAGCAGGAAGGGGAGTAGCAATCAGCCCCAGCATTTT	CASRKGSSNQPQHF
TRBJ1-1	NA	TRBV27	NA	TGTGCCAGCAGTTTAGGGGTGGTGAACACTGAAGCTTTCTTT	CASSLGVVNTEAFF
TRBJ1-1	TRBD1	TRBV29-1	NA	TGCAGCGTTGCGGGGACAGGGGAAGGCACTGAAGCTTTCTTT	CSVAGTGEGTEAFF
TRBJ2-3	NA	TRBV5-4	NA	TGTGCCAGCAGCTCAGGGCCAGATACGCAGTATTTT	CASSSGPDTQYF
TRBJ2-6	NA	TRBV5-6	NA	TGTGCCAGCAGCTTCTATGGCCAGCAAGGTGGGGCCAACGTCCTGACTTTC	CASSFYGQQGGANVLTF
TRBJ1-6	NA	TRBV27	NA	TGTGCCAGCAGTCGGGCGGGGTCACCCCTCCACTTT	CASSRAGSPLHF
TRBJ2-5	TRBD2	TRBV4-3	once	TGCGCCAGCAGCCAAGGGAGCGGGGGGGGCCTGGAGACCCAGTACTTC	CASSQGSGGGLETQYF
TRBJ2-5	TRBD2	TRBV5-4	NA	TGTGCCAGCAGCACGCGGGGGGGCCTTCCAGAGACCCAGTACTTC	CASSTRGGLPETQYF
TRBJ1-1	NA	TRBV7-9	few	TGTGCCAGCAGCCCCGGCACTGAAGCTTTCTTT	CASSPGTEAFF
TRBJ2-7	TRBD2	TRBV7-6	NA	TGTGCCAGCAGCCAGACTAGCGGGAGATACGAGCAGTACTTC	CASSQTSGRYEQYF
TRBJ2-7	NA	TRBV5-8	NA	TGTGCCAGCAGCCCCCCTACCCGGGATCGTTACGAGCAGTACTTC	CASSPPTRDRYEQYF
TRBJ2-1	NA	TRBV6-4	NA	TGTGCCAGCAGTCCGGCCCACACTAGCATCTGGTTCTTC	CASSPAHTSIWFF
TRBJ2-1	TRBD1	TRBV9	NA	TGTGCCAGCAGCGTAGAAGGACAGGCCTACAATGAGCAGTTCTTC	CASSVEGQAYNEQFF
TRBJ1-1	NA	TRBV28	NA	TGTGCCAGCAGTTATTCAGCCATGAACACTGAAGCTTTCTTT	CASSYSAMNTEAFF
TRBJ2-5	NA	TRBV28	NA	TGTGCCAGCAGTTTGGGCGGTACCCAGAGGGAGACCCAGTACTTC	CASSLGGTQRETQYF
TRBJ2-2	NA	TRBV7-9	once	TGTGCCAGCAGCTTAGTAGACACCGGGGAGCTGTTTTTT	CASSLVDTGELFF
TRBJ1-1	TRBD1	TRBV3-1/TRBV3-2	NA	TGTGCCAGCAGCCAGCGGGACAGGGGGCTTTACATGCCTGAAGCTTTCTTT	CASSQRDRGLYMPEAFF
TRBJ2-1	TRBD2	TRBV7-2	once	TGTGCCAGCAACCAGAGACTAGCGGGAGCGGTCGAGCAGTTCTTC	CASNQRLAGAVEQFF
TRBJ1-6	NA	TRBV5-5	NA	TGTGCCAGCAGCTTGCCCCAGGCCGATAATTCACCCCTCCACTTT	CASSLPQADNSPLHF
TRBJ2-1	NA	TRBV7-2	NA	TGTGCCAGCAGCTTTTTTGCCAGAGCACATAATGAGCAGTTCTTC	CASSFFARAHNEQFF
TRBJ2-1	NA	TRBV4-1	NA	TGCGCCAGCAGCCAAGAACGCCTAACAGTTAACAATGAGCAGTTCTTC	CASSQERLTVNNEQFF
TRBJ2-1	TRBD2	TRBV11-2	NA	TGTGCCAGCAGCTTAGCGGGGCTAGCGGGGCGCTCCTACAATGAGCAGTTCTTC	CASSLAGLAGRSYNEQFF
TRBJ1-2	TRBD1	TRBV19	once	TGTGCCACTTCCGGGACAGGGAATTATGGCTACACCTTC	CATSGTGNYGYTF
TRBJ2-3	TRBD2	TRBV25-1	NA	TGTGCCAGCAGTGAGGGAGGGGGACGGGGTTCTGGCGGGAGGGCCACCTTT	CASSEGGGRGSGGRATF
TRBJ1-1	NA	TRBV5-1	NA	TGCGCCAGCAGCTTAGCAGGGGTCCTCAATACTGAAGCTTTCTTT	CASSLAGVLNTEAFF
TRBJ2-3	TRBD2	TRBV30	NA	TGTGCCTACCTAAAAAGAACGGACGGGGGGGATACGCAGTATTTT	CAYLKRTDGGDTQYF
TRBJ2-4	NA	TRBV28	NA	TGTGCCAGCGAGCTAGCGAACATTCAGTACTTC	CASELANIQYF
TRBJ2-2	NA	TRBV11-1	NA	TGTGCCAGCAGCTTAGGGCGGACGTTCCTCACAGGGGAGCTGTTTTTT	CASSLGRTFLTGELFF
TRBJ2-5	TRBD1	TRBV10-1	NA	TGCGCCAGCAGTTGGACAGGGAAAGAGACCCAGTACTTC	CASSWTGKETQYF
TRBJ1-2	TRBD1	TRBV10-3	NA	TGTGCCATCAGCACGACAGGGGACTATGGCTACACCTTC	CAISTTGDYGYTF